The clone carrying this T cell receptor (beta chain) has a handful of counts. What it binds is unknown. Molecular-barcoded quantitative 5'-RACE produced these TCR beta libraries. TCRdb reprocessed the 5' RACE reads via MiXCR and lists one record per CDR3 protein. The table lists 200,000 to 300,000 distinct CDR3 sequences, more than 9% of them singletons. Germline V CDR1 and CDR2: SEHNR, FQNEAQ (reference sequence). The CDR3 has 13 amino acids. Between the trimmed V and J ends, which lost 5 bases and 6 bases, there was a span of 11 bases. This entry is derived from a study of CD8 T cells in ankylosing spondylitis. Whole-study results and caveats: Disease-linked clones were reportedly significantly enriched in matched ankylosing spondylitis synovial fluid.

The clonotype originates from a male donor with ankylosing spondylitis or in good health (not recorded which). The V gene is TRBV7-9, the J gene TRBJ2-1; D is undetermined. The material sequenced was blood, either unsorted or a sorted T cell fraction (not recorded which). The CDR3 nucleotides are TGTGCCAGCAGCCACCCCACGGGCAATGAGCAGTTCTTC. Translated: CASSHPTGNEQFF.